These 10 T cell receptor beta chains share one sample of origin, sequenced in a study of blood T cell repertoires in COVID-19. Measured with immunoSEQ multiplex PCR; TCRdb has only the in-frame clones, and not every one. The data contain 220,000 or so clones, around 86% of them seen just once; the ten biggest clones take up less than 9.5%. Sequencing input: peripheral blood. Receptors were obtained from a woman of 80 years or more with COVID-19, enrolled during active disease.

This clone turned up a few times. This rearrangement joins TRBV6-5 to TRBJ1-2; D is ambiguous. The CDR3 consists of 14 residues. Germline V gene data show CDR1 as MNHEY and CDR2 as SVGAGI. Trimming removed 7 bases from V and 4 bases from J, with 16 bases in between. The CDR3 DNA reads TGTGCCAGCACCAAAGGCGGGGTGGGCTATGGCTACACCTTC. It codes for CASTKGGVGYGYTF.

The rearrangement uses TRBV7-6 and TRBJ1-2, with a weak D call TRBD1 (6 bases). V lost 2 bases to trimming and J lost 4 bases, with 8 bases between them. CDR3 length: 13 amino acids. The germline V gene has CDR1 SGHVS and CDR2 FNYEAQ. The CDR3 region is CASSLQGTYGYTF. The CDR3 bases are TGTGCCAGCAGCTTACAGGGGACCTATGGCTACACCTTC.

This chain links TRBV15 with TRBJ2-2, with 8 bases matching TRBD1. CDR1 LNHNV and CDR2 YYDKDF come from the germline V gene (reference sequence). The CDR3 runs to 17 residues. V was clipped by 3 bases and J by 0 bases; unmatched bases: 6. The CDR3 is CATSRGDRSANTGELFF. In nucleotides, the CDR3 is TGTGCCACCAGCAGGGGGGACAGGTCAGCGAACACCGGGGAGCTGTTTTTT.

The chain links TRBV30 to TRBJ2-7; D unresolved. This CDR3 contains 14 residues. The V gene lost 3 bases and the J gene lost 2 bases, with 14 bases spanning the gap. Germline CDR1 reads GTSNPN; CDR2 reads SVGIG (reference sequence). The CDR3 sequence: CAWRESPTAYEQYF. The CDR3 nucleotides read TGTGCCTGGAGGGAGAGTCCCACCGCCTACGAGCAGTACTTC.

The chain is built from TRBV11-3 and TRBJ2-7, with 9 nucleotides matching TRBD1. This CDR3 is built from 14 residues. The trim removed 10 bases at V and 5 bases at J, leaving 12 bases unmatched. From germline, CDR1 is SGHNT and CDR2 YENEEA. CDR3 region: CANLPGTGFHEQYF. CDR3 in DNA: TGTGCCAATTTACCCGGGACAGGGTTTCACGAGCAGTACTTC.

V gene TRBV5-1 combines with J gene TRBJ2-7; the D is unclear. Germline assignment: CDR1 SGHRS and CDR2 YFSETQ. This CDR3 spans 14 amino acids. V was shortened by 4 bases and J by 4 bases, with 15 bases between the two germline ends. CDR3 sequence reads: CASSPWVGSYEQYF. The CDR3 DNA reads TGCGCCAGCAGCCCTTGGGTCGGGTCATACGAGCAGTACTTC.

The rearrangement uses TRBV3-1 (or the pseudogene TRBV3-2) and TRBJ1-3; TRBD1 matches 8 bases. CDR1 and CDR2 from the germline V gene are LGHDT and YNNKEL (reference sequence). Trimming at V came to 5 bases and at J to 2 bases, leaving 8 bases not matched to a gene. CDR3 length equals 16 residues. The DNA of the CDR3 is TGTGCCAGCAGCTTAAGTACAGGGGGGGCTGGAAACACCATATATTTT. This encodes CASSLSTGGAGNTIYF.

The V call is TRBV29-1, the J call TRBJ2-3; 7 nucleotides align to TRBD1. The CDR3 loop spans 12 amino acids. Germline V lookup: CDR1 SQVTM, CDR2 ANQGSEA. The junction had 7 bases not matched to a gene; V was cut back by 7 bases and J by 6 bases. The CDR3 DNA follows: TGCAGCGCGACACAGGGGACGGATACGCAGTATTTT. The encoded protein is CSATQGTDTQYF.

This chain connects TRBV6-2 or TRBV6-3 to TRBJ2-6; 11 bases map to TRBD1. J gave up 3 bases and V 5 bases, and 3 bases lay outside the gene matches. The CDR3 spans 16 residues. The germline V gene encodes CDR1 MNHEY and CDR2 SVGEGT. This CDR3 reads CASSADRGLGANVLTF. DNA of the CDR3: TGTGCCAGCAGTGCGGACAGGGGGCTTGGGGCCAACGTCCTGACTTTC.

This clone was seen a few times. The genes are TRBV6-5 and TRBJ2-2, with D possibly being TRBD2 (7 bases). Germline CDR1 reads MNHEY; CDR2 reads SVGAGI. V lost 6 bases to trimming and J lost 4 bases, with 12 bases between them. This CDR3 comprises 14 residues. As DNA, the CDR3 is TGTGCCAGCAGAGCGGGACAAGTCACCGGGGAGCTGTTTTTT. Protein product: CASRAGQVTGELFF.